What follows is one TCR beta chain and its context. The table lists this clonotype with a few counts. Its specific antigen is unknown. Base quality data are lacking; no much larger clone is found one base away. The data were taken from a study of T cells after yellow fever vaccination (dated by TCRdb to between 2019 and 2020). In terms of the full investigation: The SMART-Seq v4 Ultra Low Input RNA kit was used to prepare libraries from fractions with low cell numbers. Two healthy male donors, one aged 18 to 29 and one aged 30 to 40 years, were included in the cohort. Blood samples were taken at several timepoints before and after primary and secondary immunization, and bulk PBMC replicates and cell subsets were isolated. To follow T-cell clones before and after both primary and booster YFV17D yellow fever vaccination, bulk TCR alpha and beta repertoires underwent longitudinal sequencing. What the work shows at the level of the full study, not this receptor alone: Because only a couple of donors were included in the study, the extent to which the findings can be generalized is limited. Computational filtering was needed because FACS-sorted repertoires could contain abundant contaminating clonotypes from the bulk population. A small share of clonotypes occurred in both CD4 and CD8 compartments, likely arising from convergent recombination. Most clones expanded after primary vaccination (around 97% of CD4 and around 88% of CD8) were re-detected after the booster, suggesting that broad memory maintenance occurred. The secondary T-cell response was found to be weaker but faster than the primary response, with a peak reached on day 5 rather than on day 15.

Sequences DFQATT (CDR1) and SNEGSKA (CDR2) are obtained from the germline V gene (reference sequence). From cysteine to phenylalanine, the CDR3 is 11 amino acids long. The retained sequence is limited to the CDR3, 33 bases, with the frame set at the first base. TCR cDNA was synthesized by 5'RACE template switching, which introduced a universal primer site and unique molecular identifiers. Priming of cDNA synthesis was performed from both the TCR alpha and TCR beta constant segments. Libraries were amplified in two PCR steps, with sample barcodes and sequencing adapters added in the second step. Libraries were sequenced on Illumina HiSeq 2500 (2x100 bp) or NovaSeq (2x150 bp). Per the original workflow: Demultiplexing of reads and collapsing into UMI consensus sequences were performed with MIGEC, and V(D)J alignment was carried out with MiXCR. Vaccine-responding clonotypes were defined with edgeR using replicate PBMC samples, requiring FDR below 0.01 and a log2 fold change above 5 up to day 15. Each bulk clonotype was labeled CD4 or CD8 based on which sequenced repertoire, CD4 or CD8, contained the clonotype at higher abundance. Using fastp trimming at Q25 and MiXCR clonotype assembly, TCRdb reanalyzed the public sequencing data and kept in-frame beta chains. Each entry merges the rows of one CDR3 protein and shows their most common DNA and genes. The V and J calls shown here were made by TCRdb, not taken from the authors' results. Counted in this sample were 550,000 or so distinct CDR3 sequences; less than 20% of them appeared once. Around 15% of the sample lies in the top ten.

The treatment or condition label on this specimen signifies: live attenuated yellow fever vaccine strain. At every blood-draw timepoint, two biological replicates of bulk PBMCs were collected. PBMCs were isolated from peripheral blood using a standard Ficoll-Paque protocol. TriZol was used to extract RNA from bulk PBMCs, CD4 and CD8 fractions, and dextramer-positive and dextramer-negative fractions. The sequencing used PBMCs, collected 15 days after the yellow fever booster vaccination. The rearranged chain carries TRBV20-1 and TRBJ2-3; TRBD1 is a weak D gene call, 5 bases matching. The sequence came from a young man who received the YFV17D yellow fever vaccine. The sequenced DNA: TGCGGGGCAGAAATCCCAGATACGCAGTATTTT. Protein translation: CGAEIPDTQYF.